The next 26 T cell receptor beta chains were all read from a single sample in a study of blood T cell repertoires in COVID-19. The method was immunoSEQ multiplex PCR; TCRdb's version includes in-frame clones alone and lacks a portion of them. This sample has 400,000 to 450,000 clones; about 89% occur once, and the top ten carry 1.5% to 1.9%. The specimen sequenced was peripheral blood. The receptors stem from a woman in her thirties or forties with COVID-19, enrolled during active disease.

The chain carries TRBV21-1 and TRBJ2-1; the D call TRBD2 from the table was never checked on the DNA. TRBV21-1 is a pseudogene locus. This CDR3 has 14 amino acids. The DNA of the CDR3 is TGTGCCAGCAGTCCGGGGGGGCCGGTGGATGAGCAGTTCTTC. Encoded protein: CASSPGGPVDEQFF.

Of note for this clone: Other DNA sequences in this sample translate to the same CDR3. The chain uses TRBV2 and TRBJ1-4, with 8 bases fitting TRBD1. Per the germline V gene, CDR1 is SNHLY and CDR2 is FYNNEI. The CDR3 totals 13 residues. V lost 3 bases, J lost 8 bases, and 2 bases stayed unmatched. This CDR3 is CASSDRDREKLFF. The CDR3 bases are TGTGCCAGCAGTGACCGGGACAGGGAAAAACTGTTTTTT.

The chain is built from TRBV5-1 and TRBJ1-4; 8 positions agree with TRBD1. In germline, CDR1 is SGHRS, CDR2 YFSETQ. The V gene end was trimmed by 3 bases and the J gene end by 5 bases; junction bases not matched to a gene: 3. CDR3 size: 14 residues. For the CDR3, the DNA is TGCGCCAGCAGCTGGACAGGGACCAATGAAAAACTGTTTTTT. Translated: CASSWTGTNEKLFF.

The rearrangement links TRBV7-8 to TRBJ1-1; maybe TRBD1 (6 bases). Trimming stripped 1 base from V and 4 bases from J, with 19 bases between. The CDR3 consists of 17 residues. CDR1 and CDR2 (germline): SGHVS, FQNEAQ. Written as DNA, the CDR3 is TGTGCCAGCAGCTTAGTTCGGGGGGCCGACAGACGCACTGAAGCTTTCTTT. Protein: CASSLVRGADRRTEAFF.

The chain links TRBV5-1 to TRBJ1-2, with 8 bases that match TRBD1. The germline gives CDR1 SGHRS, CDR2 YFSETQ. The CDR3 loop spans 16 amino acids. The V segment lost 0 bases and the J segment 2 bases; nucleotides outside the gene matches: 6. Here the CDR3 DNA reads TGCGCCAGCAGCTTGGCCAGGGGACAGGAAAACTATGGCTACACCTTC. Amino acids: CASSLARGQENYGYTF.

The chain employs TRBV5-1 and TRBJ2-7; D perhaps matches TRBD1 (6 bases). Germline V CDR1 and CDR2: SGHRS, YFSETQ. Trimming stripped 4 bases from V and 3 bases from J, with 11 bases between. There are 13 residues in the CDR3. The DNA of the CDR3 is TGCGCCAGCAGCCCCGGACAGCACTACGAGCAGTACTTC. Residues: CASSPGQHYEQYF.

CDR3 sequence reads: CASSKGPGRGKVQPQHF. CDR3 in DNA: TGTGCCAGCAGTAAGGGACCGGGACGCGGGAAAGTTCAGCCCCAGCATTTT. The genes are TRBV27 and TRBJ1-5, with a weak D call TRBD1 (5 bases). Trimming took 5 bases from V and 6 from J, leaving 23 bases between them. Germline V gene lookup returns CDR1 MNHEY and CDR2 SMNVEV (reference sequence). The CDR3 is made up of 17 amino acids.

J is TRBJ2-7 and V is TRBV4-2, with D uncertain. From germline, CDR1 is LGHNA and CDR2 YNFKEQ. The ends were cut back, 0 bases at V and 0 bases at J, with 6 bases in the middle. CDR3 length: 14 residues. The CDR3 spells CASSQERSSYEQYF. In nucleotides, the CDR3 is TGTGCCAGCAGCCAAGAAAGGAGCTCCTACGAGCAGTACTTC.

This clone appeared a few times. This chain connects TRBV10-3 to TRBJ2-7, with 10 bases aligning to TRBD1. CDR3 length: 14 residues. V lost 7 bases, J lost 0 bases, and 3 bases stayed unmatched. Germline assignment: CDR1 ENHRY and CDR2 SYGVKD. DNA for the CDR3: TGTGCCATCACCAGGGACAGGGGCTCCTACGAGCAGTACTTC. Its protein product is CAITRDRGSYEQYF.

The genes are TRBV3-1 (or the pseudogene TRBV3-2) and TRBJ1-6; 12 bases agree with TRBD1. J was trimmed by 3 bases and V by 4 bases; bases with no gene match: 7. The CDR3 runs to 18 residues. Germline loops: CDR1 LGHDT, CDR2 YNNKEL (reference sequence). The CDR3 DNA follows: TGTGCCAGCAGCCTTTCTTGGGACAGGGGGCACTATAATTCACCCCTCCACTTT. Translated, it gives CASSLSWDRGHYNSPLHF.

The chain links TRBV9 to TRBJ2-7; 7 nucleotides agree with TRBD2. The V segment lost 1 base and the J segment 5 bases; nucleotides outside the gene matches: 9. There are 15 residues in the CDR3. In germline, CDR1 is SGDLS, CDR2 YYNGEE. This chain's CDR3 is CASSVQSGIYHEQYF. The CDR3 bases are TGTGCCAGCAGCGTACAGAGCGGGATCTACCACGAGCAGTACTTC. Supplemented by reference TRBV9 and TRBJ2-7, the full variable domain reads DSGVTQTPKHLITATGQRVTLRCSPRSGDLSVYWYQQSLDQGLQFLIQYYNGEERAKGNILERFSAQQFPDLHSELNLSSLELGDSALYFCASSVQSGIYHEQYFGPGTRLTVT.

CDR3 loop: CASSRGGQGARDSPLHF. As DNA, the CDR3 is TGTGCCAGCAGCCGGGGGGGACAGGGGGCTAGAGATTCACCCCTCCACTTT. This chain links TRBV27 with TRBJ1-6; 12 nucleotides match TRBD1. Trimming took 6 bases from V and 8 from J; bases not matched to a gene: 11. Germline assignment: CDR1 MNHEY and CDR2 SMNVEV (reference sequence). This CDR3 region has 17 residues.

This chain links TRBV18 with TRBJ2-7, with 10 bases fitting TRBD2. With V trimmed by 4 bases and J by 6 bases, 6 bases remained unmatched. The CDR3 is made up of 14 amino acids. Germline V gives CDR1 KGHSH, CDR2 LQKENI. CDR3: CASSLTSGIGEQYF. DNA of the CDR3: TGTGCCAGCTCACTAACTAGCGGGATCGGCGAGCAGTACTTC.

The chain employs TRBV7-3 and TRBJ1-1; a possible D gene is TRBD1 (5 bases). The CDR3 is made up of 15 amino acids. Germline V gene data show CDR1 as SGHTA and CDR2 as FQGTGA. The V and J ends lost 3 bases and 0 bases respectively, with 11 bases between them. DNA for the CDR3: TGTGCCAGCAGCTTGCTGACAGTTATGAACACTGAAGCTTTCTTT. Residues: CASSLLTVMNTEAFF. The whole variable domain, remainder taken from reference TRBV7-3 and TRBJ1-1, is GAGVSQTPSNKVTEKGKYVELRCDPISGHTALYWYRQSLGQGPEFLIYFQGTGAADDSGLPNDRFFAVRPEGSVSTLKIQRTERGDSAVYLCASSLLTVMNTEAFFGQGTRLTVV.

The chain is built from TRBV30 and TRBJ2-1, with a tentative D call TRBD2 (5 bases). Trimming left V 1 base short and J 1 base short, with 5 bases between. The CDR3 spans 13 residues. Germline V gene sequence: CDR1 GTSNPN, CDR2 SVGIG (reference sequence). The CDR3, as DNA: TGTGCCTGGAGTGGCGGGTCCTACAATGAGCAGTTCTTC. Its protein is CAWSGGSYNEQFF.

CDR3 region: CASSLGQGAAKNIQYF. The CDR3 DNA reads TGTGCCAGCAGCTTAGGACAGGGGGCTGCCAAAAACATTCAGTACTTC. The chain is built from TRBV11-3 and TRBJ2-4, with 10 bases that match TRBD1. Germline values: CDR1 SGHNT, CDR2 YENEEA. The CDR3 is made up of 16 amino acids. J gave up 1 base and V 1 base, and 1 base lay outside the gene matches.

Points on this clone: Germline is not matched at one junction end, which may reflect a read error. V gene TRBV7-8 combines with J gene TRBJ2-5, with D perhaps matching TRBD1 (6 bases). Germline CDR1 SGHVS, CDR2 FQNEAQ. This CDR3 has 20 amino acids. The CDR3 region is CASSYLARAGVLALGESQYF. CDR3 in DNA: TGTGCCAGCAGCTATCTAGCCCGGGCAGGGGTCTTGGCCCTGGGAGAGTCCCAGTACTTC.

About this clone itself: The sample carries other DNA sequences with the same CDR3. V is TRBV6-5 and J is TRBJ1-1, with TRBD1 as a possible D gene (5 bases). V was clipped by 0 bases and J by 4 bases, with 6 bases between them. The germline gives CDR1 MNHEY, CDR2 SVGAGI. The CDR3 is 13 residues long. In DNA form, the CDR3 reads TGTGCCAGCAGTTACTCAAGGGGCACTGAAGCTTTCTTT. It yields the protein CASSYSRGTEAFF.

This sequence joins TRBV28 and TRBJ1-2; 8 bases fit TRBD1. The length of the CDR3 is 15 residues. CDR1 and CDR2 from the germline V gene are MDHEN and SYDVKM. V gave up 2 bases and J gave up 5 bases; unmatched junction bases: 7. The CDR3 DNA is TGTGCCAGCAGTTTAAGGGCAGGGGGCAGGTATGGCTACACCTTC. Translation gives CASSLRAGGRYGYTF.

This chain joins TRBV29-1 and TRBJ1-5; perhaps TRBD1 as D (6 bases). Germline values: CDR1 SQVTM, CDR2 ANQGSEA. This CDR3 has 13 amino acids. The V gene lost 4 bases and the J gene lost 2 bases, with 9 bases spanning the gap. CDR3 residues: CSVGSGGNQPQHF. The CDR3, as DNA: TGCAGCGTTGGGTCAGGGGGCAATCAGCCCCAGCATTTT.

The chain links TRBV3-1 (or the pseudogene TRBV3-2) to TRBJ1-1, with D hard to call. The CDR3 runs to 16 residues. Deletions cut 1 base from V and 7 bases from J, with 19 bases between. Germline assignment: CDR1 LGHDT and CDR2 YNNKEL (reference sequence). CDR3 bases: TGTGCCAGCAGCCAAGGATCTTCAGCCTCCCGGGGTGAAGCTTTCTTT. This sequence encodes CASSQGSSASRGEAFF.

V gene TRBV5-1 combines with J gene TRBJ1-4; 11 positions agree with TRBD1. The CDR3 is 15 amino acids. Germline lookup yields CDR1 SGHRS and CDR2 YFSETQ. V was pared by 3 bases and J by 8 bases, with 6 bases of the junction left unmatched. This chain's CDR3 is CASSSGDRGVEKLFF. The DNA of the CDR3 is TGCGCCAGCAGCTCTGGGGACAGGGGGGTGGAAAAACTGTTTTTT.

The CDR3 loop is CASTPRGGAEAFF. CDR3 in DNA: TGTGCCAGCACCCCCCGGGGGGGGGCCGAAGCTTTCTTT. The chain couples TRBV2 to TRBJ1-1, with a possible D match to TRBD1 (6 bases). Germline values: CDR1 SNHLY, CDR2 FYNNEI. Trimming stripped 7 bases from V and 8 bases from J, with 17 bases between. CDR3 length: 13 residues.

The J gene is TRBJ2-1, the V gene TRBV9, with TRBD2 identical over 8 bases. The CDR3 extends over 14 amino acids. Trimming took 2 bases from V and 8 from J; bases not matched to a gene: 6. Germline assignment: CDR1 SGDLS and CDR2 YYNGEE. CDR3 coding DNA: TGTGCCAGCAGCGTCGGCCAAGCGGGGGATGAGCAGTTCTTC. Its translation is CASSVGQAGDEQFF.

J is TRBJ2-7 and V is TRBV10-3; 10 nucleotides match TRBD2. From germline, CDR1 is ENHRY and CDR2 SYGVKD. The CDR3 spans 16 residues. Unmatched junction bases numbered 12, after V lost 10 bases and J lost 0 bases. CDR3 loop: CATFGSSGSDSYEQYF. For the CDR3, the DNA is TGTGCCACCTTCGGATCTAGCGGGAGTGACTCCTACGAGCAGTACTTC.

The rearrangement links TRBV6-5 to TRBJ1-4; D not certain. The CDR3 has 13 amino acids. Trimming pared 2 bases from V and 8 bases from J, leaving 9 bases between. CDR1 is MNHEY and CDR2 is SVGAGI in the germline V gene. For the CDR3, the DNA is TGTGCCAGCAGTTACGCGGGAGGGGAAAAACTGTTTTTT. It specifies CASSYAGGEKLFF.